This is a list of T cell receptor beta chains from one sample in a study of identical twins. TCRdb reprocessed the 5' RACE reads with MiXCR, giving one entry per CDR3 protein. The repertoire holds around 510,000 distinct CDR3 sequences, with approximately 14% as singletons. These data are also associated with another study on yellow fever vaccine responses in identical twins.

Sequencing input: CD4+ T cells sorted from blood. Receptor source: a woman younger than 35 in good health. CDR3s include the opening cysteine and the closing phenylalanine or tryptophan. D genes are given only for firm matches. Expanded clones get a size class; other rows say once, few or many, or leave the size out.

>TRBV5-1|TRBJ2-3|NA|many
CASSLSVADTQYF
TGCGCCAGCAGCCTAAGCGTGGCAGATACGCAGTATTTT
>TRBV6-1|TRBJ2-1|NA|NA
CASSEGDRPNEQFF
TGTGCCAGCAGTGAAGGGGACCGCCCCAATGAGCAGTTCTTC
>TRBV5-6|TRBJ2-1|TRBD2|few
CASSLAVGLAGAGYEQFF
TGTGCCAGCAGCTTGGCCGTCGGGCTAGCGGGAGCGGGATATGAGCAGTTCTTC
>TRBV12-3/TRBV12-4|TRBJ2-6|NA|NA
CASSLNRPSGANVLTF
TGTGCCAGCAGTTTGAACAGGCCTTCTGGGGCCAACGTCCTGACTTTC
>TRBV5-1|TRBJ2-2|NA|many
CASGRDTGELFF
TGCGCCAGCGGGAGAGACACCGGGGAGCTGTTTTTT
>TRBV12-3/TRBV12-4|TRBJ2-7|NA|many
CASSLRDGFYEQYF
TGTGCCAGCAGTTTAAGGGACGGGTTCTACGAGCAGTACTTC
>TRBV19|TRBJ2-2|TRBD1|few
CATERNRGEITGELFF
TGTGCCACCGAAAGAAACAGGGGTGAGATCACCGGGGAGCTGTTTTTT
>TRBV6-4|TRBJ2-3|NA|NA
CASRDNTDTQYF
TGTGCCAGCAGGGACAACACAGATACGCAGTATTTT
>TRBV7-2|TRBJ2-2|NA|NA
CASTGTGELFF
TGTGCCAGCACCGGCACCGGGGAGCTGTTTTTT
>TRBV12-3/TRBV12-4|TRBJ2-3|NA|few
CASTPSPRAGADTQYF
TGTGCCAGCACCCCGAGTCCCAGGGCTGGGGCAGATACGCAGTATTTT
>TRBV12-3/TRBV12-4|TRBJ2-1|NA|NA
CASSLSDPAYNEQFF
TGTGCCAGCAGTCTTAGCGATCCTGCCTACAATGAGCAGTTCTTC
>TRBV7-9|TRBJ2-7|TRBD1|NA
CASNPGQGKYEQYF
TGTGCCAGCAACCCCGGACAGGGAAAATACGAGCAGTACTTC
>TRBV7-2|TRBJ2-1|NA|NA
CASSLGVVRGNEQFF
TGTGCCAGCAGCTTAGGAGTTGTGAGGGGCAATGAGCAGTTCTTC
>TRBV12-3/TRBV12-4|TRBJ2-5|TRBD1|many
CASSQDRAQETQYF
TGTGCCAGCAGCCAAGACAGGGCCCAAGAGACCCAGTACTTC
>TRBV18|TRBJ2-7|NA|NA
CASSSDGGPRGEQYF
TGTGCCAGCTCATCCGATGGGGGGCCCAGGGGCGAGCAGTACTTC
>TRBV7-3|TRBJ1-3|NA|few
CASSLGPGPSGNTIYF
TGTGCCAGCAGCTTAGGCCCAGGCCCCTCTGGAAACACCATATATTTT
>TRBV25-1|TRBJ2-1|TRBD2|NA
CASSRPLAGEISPNEQFF
TGTGCCAGCAGTCGCCCCTTAGCGGGAGAAATTTCCCCCAATGAGCAGTTCTTC
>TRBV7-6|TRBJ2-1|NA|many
CASSLESSSYNEQFF
TGTGCCAGCAGCCTGGAGTCTAGCTCCTACAATGAGCAGTTCTTC
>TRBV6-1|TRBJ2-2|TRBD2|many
CASSLSSRAGGPIGELFF
TGTGCCAGCAGCCTATCTTCCAGAGCGGGGGGGCCAATCGGGGAGCTGTTTTTT
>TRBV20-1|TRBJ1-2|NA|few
CSARGTGREYGYTF
TGCAGTGCTAGAGGAACAGGGAGGGAGTATGGCTACACCTTC
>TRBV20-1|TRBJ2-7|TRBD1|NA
CSADRDRGPEQYF
TGCAGTGCGGACCGGGACAGGGGGCCTGAGCAGTACTTC
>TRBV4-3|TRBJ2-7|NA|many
CASSYQISGNYEQYF
TGCGCCAGCAGCTACCAAATTTCAGGGAACTACGAGCAGTACTTC
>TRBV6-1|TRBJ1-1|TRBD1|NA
CASSDPGGAETEAFF
TGTGCCAGCAGTGACCCAGGGGGCGCGGAAACTGAAGCTTTCTTT
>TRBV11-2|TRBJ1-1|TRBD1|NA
CASRVGTGGMNTEAFF
TGTGCCAGCAGGGTCGGGACAGGGGGCATGAACACTGAAGCTTTCTTT
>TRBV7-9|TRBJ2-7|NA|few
CASSHNRDTNYEQYF
TGTGCCAGCAGCCATAACCGGGACACGAACTACGAGCAGTACTTC
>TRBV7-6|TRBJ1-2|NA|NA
CASSLWTVYGYTF
TGTGCCAGCAGCTTGTGGACGGTCTATGGCTACACCTTC
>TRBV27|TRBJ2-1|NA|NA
CASSLRAGPNEQFF
TGTGCCAGCAGTTTGCGGGCCGGGCCAAATGAGCAGTTCTTC
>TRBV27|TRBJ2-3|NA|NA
CASRDVLTDTQYF
TGTGCCAGCAGGGACGTCCTCACAGATACGCAGTATTTT
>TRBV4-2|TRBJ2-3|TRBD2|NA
CASRNRTSGSSTDTRYF
TGTGCCAGCAGGAACAGGACTAGCGGATCTAGCACAGATACGCGGTATTTT
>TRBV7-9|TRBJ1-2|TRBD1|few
CASSPTQGVRGYTF
TGTGCCAGCAGCCCAACACAGGGGGTTCGTGGCTACACCTTC
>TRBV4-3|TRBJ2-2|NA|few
CASSQAAIGGHTGELFF
TGCGCCAGCAGCCAAGCGGCCATAGGGGGACACACCGGGGAGCTGTTTTTT
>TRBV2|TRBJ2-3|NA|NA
CASSFRGLPGADTQYF
TGTGCCAGCAGTTTTCGGGGACTCCCCGGGGCAGATACGCAGTATTTT
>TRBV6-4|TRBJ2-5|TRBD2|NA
CASSRRRASGNLGEAQETQYF
TGTGCCAGCAGTCGACGAAGGGCTAGCGGGAACCTAGGGGAGGCCCAAGAGACCCAGTACTTC
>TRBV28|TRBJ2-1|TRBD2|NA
CASSSPGLAGGIYNEQFF
TGTGCCAGCAGTTCCCCCGGACTAGCGGGAGGGATATACAATGAGCAGTTCTTC
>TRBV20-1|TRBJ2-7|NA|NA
CSYPKDLTSYEQYF
TGCAGTTACCCGAAGGACCTTACCTCCTACGAGCAGTACTTC
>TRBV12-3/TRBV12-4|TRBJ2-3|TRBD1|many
CASSLGQALPDRPSSTDTQYF
TGTGCCAGCAGTTTGGGACAGGCACTACCGGACCGTCCCTCTAGCACAGATACGCAGTATTTT
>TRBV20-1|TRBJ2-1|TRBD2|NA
CSATSGRGNEQFF
TGCAGTGCTACTAGCGGGAGGGGCAATGAGCAGTTCTTC
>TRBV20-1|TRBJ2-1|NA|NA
CSARYNEQFF
TGCAGTGCTAGGTACAATGAGCAGTTCTTC
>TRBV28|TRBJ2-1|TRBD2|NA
CASSLGGGPRNEQFF
TGTGCCAGCAGTTTGGGGGGAGGGCCGCGGAATGAGCAGTTCTTC
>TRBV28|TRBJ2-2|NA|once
CASSYGGADTGELFF
TGTGCCAGCAGTTACGGGGGAGCGGACACCGGGGAGCTGTTTTTT
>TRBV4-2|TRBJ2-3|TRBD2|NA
CASSQGGGARADTQYF
TGTGCCAGCAGCCAAGGCGGGGGGGCACGAGCAGATACGCAGTATTTT
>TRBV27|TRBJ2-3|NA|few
CASSLGTTRGYKPTSTDTQYF
TGTGCCAGCAGTCTCGGAACGACCAGGGGTTACAAACCTACTAGCACAGATACGCAGTATTTT
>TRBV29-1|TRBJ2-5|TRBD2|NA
CSVLTGGTQYF
TGCAGCGTTTTGACGGGGGGGACCCAGTACTTC
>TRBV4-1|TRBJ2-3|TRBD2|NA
CASSQDIAGGLRTQYF
TGCGCCAGCAGCCAGGACATAGCGGGAGGTCTTCGGACGCAGTATTTT
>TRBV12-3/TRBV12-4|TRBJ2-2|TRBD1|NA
CASSRTGQGAIGELFF
TGTGCCAGCAGCCGAACAGGACAGGGGGCTATCGGGGAGCTGTTTTTT
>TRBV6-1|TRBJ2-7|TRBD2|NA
CASNPGLGARQYF
TGTGCCAGCAACCCGGGACTAGGGGCGAGACAGTACTTC
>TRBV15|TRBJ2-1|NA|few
CATSRRGGPGSYNEQFF
TGTGCCACCAGCAGGAGGGGGGGCCCGGGAAGCTACAATGAGCAGTTCTTC
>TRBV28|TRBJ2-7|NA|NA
CASSSAEQYF
TGTGCCAGCAGTTCCGCCGAGCAGTACTTC
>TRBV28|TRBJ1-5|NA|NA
CASSTPTGLGNQPQHF
TGTGCCAGCAGTACACCCACGGGGTTAGGCAATCAGCCCCAGCATTTT
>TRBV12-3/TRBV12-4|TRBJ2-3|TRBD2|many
CASVLAGGPDTQYF
TGTGCCAGCGTTCTAGCGGGAGGTCCAGATACGCAGTATTTT
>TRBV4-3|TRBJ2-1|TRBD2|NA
CASSQGATSGIRNEQFF
TGCGCCAGCAGCCAAGGGGCTACTAGCGGGATACGGAATGAGCAGTTCTTC
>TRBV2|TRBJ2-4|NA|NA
CASSVGNIQYF
TGTGCCAGCAGTGTTGGGAACATTCAGTACTTC
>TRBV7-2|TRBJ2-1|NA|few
CASSPKTADHEQFF
TGTGCCAGCAGCCCCAAAACCGCAGACCATGAGCAGTTCTTC
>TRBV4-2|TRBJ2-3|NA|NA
CASSQDPADTQYF
TGTGCCAGCAGCCAAGATCCCGCAGATACGCAGTATTTT